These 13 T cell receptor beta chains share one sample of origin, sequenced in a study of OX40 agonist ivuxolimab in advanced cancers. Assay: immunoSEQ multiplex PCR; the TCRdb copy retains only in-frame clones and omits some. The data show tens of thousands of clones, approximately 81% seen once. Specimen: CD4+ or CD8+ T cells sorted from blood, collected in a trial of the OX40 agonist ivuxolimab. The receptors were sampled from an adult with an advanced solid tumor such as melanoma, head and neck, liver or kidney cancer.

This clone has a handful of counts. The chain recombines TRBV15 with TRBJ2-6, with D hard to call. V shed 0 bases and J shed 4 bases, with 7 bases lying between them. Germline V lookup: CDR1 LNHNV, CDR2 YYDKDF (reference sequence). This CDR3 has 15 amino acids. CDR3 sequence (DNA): TGTGCCACCAGCAGAGAGCGGTCCGGGGCCAACGTCCTGACTTTC. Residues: CATSRERSGANVLTF.

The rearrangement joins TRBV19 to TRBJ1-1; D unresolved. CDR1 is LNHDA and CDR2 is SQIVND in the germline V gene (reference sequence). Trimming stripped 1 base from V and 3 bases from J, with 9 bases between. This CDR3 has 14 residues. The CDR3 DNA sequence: TGTGCCAGTAGTATAGCTCTGCCCGACACTGAAGCTTTCTTT. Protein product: CASSIALPDTEAFF.

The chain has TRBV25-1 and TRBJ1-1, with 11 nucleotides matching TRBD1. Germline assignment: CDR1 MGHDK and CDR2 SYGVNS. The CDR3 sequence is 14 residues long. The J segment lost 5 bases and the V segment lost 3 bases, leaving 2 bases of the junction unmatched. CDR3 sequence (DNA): TGTGCCAGCAGTGATGGACAGGGGGCTACTGAAGCTTTCTTT. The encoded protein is CASSDGQGATEAFF. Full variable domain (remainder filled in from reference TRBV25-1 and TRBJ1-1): EADIYQTPRYLVIGTGKKITLECSQTMGHDKMYWYQQDPGMELHLIHYSYGVNSTEKGDLSSESTVSRIRTEHFPLTLESARPSHTSQYLCASSDGQGATEAFFGQGTRLTVV.

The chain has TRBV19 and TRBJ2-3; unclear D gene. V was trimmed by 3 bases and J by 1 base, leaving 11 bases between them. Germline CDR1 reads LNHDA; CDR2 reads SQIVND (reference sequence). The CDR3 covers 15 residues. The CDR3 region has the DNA TGTGCCAGTAGTATCGGTGCTTCTGGCACAGATACGCAGTATTTT. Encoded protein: CASSIGASGTDTQYF.

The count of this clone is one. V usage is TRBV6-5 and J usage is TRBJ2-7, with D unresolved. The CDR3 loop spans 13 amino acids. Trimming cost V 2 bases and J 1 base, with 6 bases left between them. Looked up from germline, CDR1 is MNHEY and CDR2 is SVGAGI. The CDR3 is CASSYGQSYEQYF. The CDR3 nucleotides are TGTGCCAGCAGTTACGGCCAGTCCTACGAGCAGTACTTC.

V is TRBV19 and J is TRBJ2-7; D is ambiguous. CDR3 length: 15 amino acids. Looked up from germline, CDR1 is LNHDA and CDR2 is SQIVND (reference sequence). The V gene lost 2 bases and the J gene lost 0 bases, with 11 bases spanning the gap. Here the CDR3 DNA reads TGTGCCAGTAGTATAACGCACCTACTCTCCTACGAGCAGTACTTC. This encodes CASSITHLLSYEQYF. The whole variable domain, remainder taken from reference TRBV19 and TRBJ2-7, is DGGITQSPKYLFRKEGQNVTLSCEQNLNHDAMYWYRQDPGQGLRLIYYSQIVNDFQKGDIAEGYSVSREKKESFPLTVTSAQKNPTAFYLCASSITHLLSYEQYFGPGTRLTVT.

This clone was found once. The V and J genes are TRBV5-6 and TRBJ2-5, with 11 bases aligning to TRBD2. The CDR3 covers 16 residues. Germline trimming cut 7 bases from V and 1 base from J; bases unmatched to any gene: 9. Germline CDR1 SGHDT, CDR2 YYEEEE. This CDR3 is CASGYSGGALQETQYF. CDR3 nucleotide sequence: TGTGCCAGCGGTTATAGCGGGGGGGCCCTCCAAGAGACCCAGTACTTC.

This chain's CDR3 is CASSPFGQGMGGNQPQHF. The CDR3 nucleotides are TGCGCCAGCAGCCCATTCGGACAGGGGATGGGGGGCAATCAGCCCCAGCATTTT. The chain recombines TRBV4-1 with TRBJ1-5; 9 nucleotides agree with TRBD1. The junction had 12 bases not matched to a gene; V was cut back by 4 bases and J by 2 bases. CDR1 MGHRA and CDR2 YSYEKL come from the germline V gene. This CDR3 region has 18 residues.

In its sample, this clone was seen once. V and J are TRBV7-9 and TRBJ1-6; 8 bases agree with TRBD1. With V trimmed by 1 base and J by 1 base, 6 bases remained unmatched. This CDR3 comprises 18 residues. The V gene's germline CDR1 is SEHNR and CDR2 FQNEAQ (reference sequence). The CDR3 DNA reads TGTGCCAGCAGCTTAGGGACAGGGATATCGTCCTATAATTCACCCCTCCACTTT. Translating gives CASSLGTGISSYNSPLHF.

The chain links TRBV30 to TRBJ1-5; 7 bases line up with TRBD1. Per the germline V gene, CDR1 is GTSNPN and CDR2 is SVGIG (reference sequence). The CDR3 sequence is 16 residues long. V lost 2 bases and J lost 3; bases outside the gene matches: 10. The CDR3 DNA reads TGTGCCTGGAGTCACAGGGGCCTGCGCGTCAATCAGCCCCAGCATTTT. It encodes CAWSHRGLRVNQPQHF.

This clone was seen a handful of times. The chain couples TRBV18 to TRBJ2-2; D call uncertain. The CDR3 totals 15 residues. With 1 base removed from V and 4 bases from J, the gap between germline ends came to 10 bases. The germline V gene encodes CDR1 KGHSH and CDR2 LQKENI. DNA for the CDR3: TGTGCCAGCTCACCACAAGACGACGGCACCGGGGAGCTGTTTTTT. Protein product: CASSPQDDGTGELFF.

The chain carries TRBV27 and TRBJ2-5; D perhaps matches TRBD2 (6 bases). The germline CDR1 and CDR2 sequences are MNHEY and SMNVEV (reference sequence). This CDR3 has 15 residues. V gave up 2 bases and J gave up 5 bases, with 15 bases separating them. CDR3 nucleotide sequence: TGTGCCAGCAGTTTACGGTCAGGGAGGATTGAGACCCAGTACTTC. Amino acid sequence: CASSLRSGRIETQYF.

The CDR3 region has the DNA TGTGCCAGCAGTGGTCAGCGGGGGGGCCGAATAGATACGCAGTATTTT. Protein product: CASSGQRGGRIDTQYF. V is TRBV27 and J is TRBJ2-3; 10 bases fit TRBD2. CDR1 is MNHEY, CDR2 SMNVEV, per germline (reference sequence). V lost 5 bases to trimming and J lost 5 bases; unmatched junction nucleotides: 10. CDR3 length: 16 amino acids.